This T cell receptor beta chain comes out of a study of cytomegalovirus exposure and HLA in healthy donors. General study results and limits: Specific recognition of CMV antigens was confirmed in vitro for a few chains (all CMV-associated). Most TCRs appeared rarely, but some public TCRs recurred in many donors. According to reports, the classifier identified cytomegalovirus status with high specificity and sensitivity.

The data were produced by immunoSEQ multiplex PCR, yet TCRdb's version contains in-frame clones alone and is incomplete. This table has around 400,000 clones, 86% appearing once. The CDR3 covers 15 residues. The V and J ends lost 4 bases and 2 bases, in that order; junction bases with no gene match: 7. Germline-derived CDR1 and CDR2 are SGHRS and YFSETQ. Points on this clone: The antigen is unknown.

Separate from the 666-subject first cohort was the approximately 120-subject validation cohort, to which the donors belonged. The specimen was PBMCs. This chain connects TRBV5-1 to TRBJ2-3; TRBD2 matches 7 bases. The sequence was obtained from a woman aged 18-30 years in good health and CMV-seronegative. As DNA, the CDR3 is TGCGCCAGCAGCCGCCAGACTAGCAACACAGATACGCAGTATTTT. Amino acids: CASSRQTSNTDTQYF.